A selection of T cell receptor beta chains follows, all from one sample in a study of cytomegalovirus exposure and HLA in healthy donors. TCRdb's copy holds only in-frame clones and misses some; the assay was immunoSEQ multiplex PCR. The sample consists of 150,000 to 250,000 clones, 82% of them appearing once. The sequenced sample consisted of PBMCs. Every receptor here comes from a boy aged 2-9 years in good health and CMV-seronegative. Each CDR3 is given with its conserved first and last residue. Each record gives: clone size, D gene, V gene, J gene, CDR3 DNA, CDR3 protein. A D gene is named only where the DNA matches it firmly. The size of a clone is reported for some rows only, either as once, few or many, or as a class for expanded clones.

abundance: .
d_gene: TRBD2
v_gene: TRBV7-6
j_gene: TRBJ2-1
CDR3nt: TGTGCCAGCAGCTCCTCGGGGGGGCTGTCCTACAATGAGCAGTTCTTC
CDR3aa: CASSSSGGLSYNEQFF

abundance: .
d_gene: .
v_gene: TRBV7-9
j_gene: TRBJ1-2
CDR3nt: TGTGCCAGCAGCTTAGTCCAGGTCCTAGGCTACACCTTC
CDR3aa: CASSLVQVLGYTF

abundance: .
d_gene: .
v_gene: TRBV9
j_gene: TRBJ2-1
CDR3nt: TGTGCCAGCAGTCTTACAGGGTACAATGAGCAGTTCTTC
CDR3aa: CASSLTGYNEQFF

abundance: .
d_gene: .
v_gene: TRBV9
j_gene: TRBJ1-1
CDR3nt: TGTGCCAGCAGCCCCCTCAGGGGGAACACTGAAGCTTTCTTT
CDR3aa: CASSPLRGNTEAFF

abundance: .
d_gene: .
v_gene: TRBV11-3
j_gene: TRBJ2-3
CDR3nt: TGTGCCAGCAGCTTAGTCCCCCGACAGAGACTCACAGATACGCAGTATTTT
CDR3aa: CASSLVPRQRLTDTQYF

abundance: few
d_gene: .
v_gene: TRBV7-2
j_gene: TRBJ1-1
CDR3nt: TGTGCCAGCAGCTTAGTGCAGGGGCTGGCCACTGAAGCTTTCTTT
CDR3aa: CASSLVQGLATEAFF

abundance: .
d_gene: .
v_gene: TRBV6-6
j_gene: TRBJ2-3
CDR3nt: TGTGCCAGCACCCACGGAGATACGCAGTATTTT
CDR3aa: CASTHGDTQYF

abundance: .
d_gene: TRBD2
v_gene: TRBV18
j_gene: TRBJ2-2
CDR3nt: TGTGCCAGCTCACCAGCAAGGCCAGGGAGGGCCGGGGAGCTGTTTTTT
CDR3aa: CASSPARPGRAGELFF

abundance: .
d_gene: .
v_gene: TRBV5-4
j_gene: TRBJ1-1
CDR3nt: TGTGCCAGCAGCTTGGTTGGCAGGGGAAAAACTGAAGCTTTCTTT
CDR3aa: CASSLVGRGKTEAFF

abundance: .
d_gene: TRBD1
v_gene: TRBV5-6
j_gene: TRBJ2-3
CDR3nt: TGTGCCAGCAGCATGGGGACAGGGGGCACAGATACGCAGTATTTT
CDR3aa: CASSMGTGGTDTQYF

abundance: .
d_gene: TRBD2
v_gene: TRBV7-9
j_gene: TRBJ2-3
CDR3nt: TGTGCCAGCAGCTTAGAACTAGCGGCAGATACGCAGTATTTT
CDR3aa: CASSLELAADTQYF

abundance: .
d_gene: TRBD2
v_gene: TRBV10-2
j_gene: TRBJ2-1
CDR3nt: TGCGCCACCACGGGGGGGGCGCTTAATGAGCAGTTCTTC
CDR3aa: CATTGGALNEQFF

abundance: .
d_gene: .
v_gene: TRBV6-1
j_gene: TRBJ2-3
CDR3nt: TGTGCCAGCAGTCTAGACAGGATCCCCGATACGCAGTATTTT
CDR3aa: CASSLDRIPDTQYF

abundance: .
d_gene: .
v_gene: TRBV19
j_gene: TRBJ1-3
CDR3nt: TGTGCCAGTGAATCCGGGGGGCTGGCTGGAAACACCATATATTTT
CDR3aa: CASESGGLAGNTIYF

abundance: few
d_gene: .
v_gene: TRBV7-2
j_gene: TRBJ1-3
CDR3nt: TGTGCCACAGCGAATTACGCTGGAAACACCATATATTTT
CDR3aa: CATANYAGNTIYF

abundance: .
d_gene: TRBD1
v_gene: TRBV11-2
j_gene: TRBJ1-1
CDR3nt: TGTGCCAGCAGCTTACAGGGGGCGAACACTGAAGCTTTCTTT
CDR3aa: CASSLQGANTEAFF

abundance: .
d_gene: TRBD2
v_gene: TRBV7-2
j_gene: TRBJ2-7
CDR3nt: TGTGCCAGCAGCTACCGACGATCCAATAGCGGGGGTCAACCCTACGAGCAGTACTTC
CDR3aa: CASSYRRSNSGGQPYEQYF

abundance: .
d_gene: TRBD2
v_gene: TRBV27
j_gene: TRBJ2-3
CDR3nt: TGTGCCAGCAAACGGGGACTAGGGACAGATACGCAGTATTTT
CDR3aa: CASKRGLGTDTQYF

abundance: .
d_gene: TRBD1
v_gene: TRBV7-9
j_gene: TRBJ2-6
CDR3nt: TGTTCCAGCAGCCCCGGGACAGGGGCTTTTTTGTCTGGGGCCAACGTCCTGACTTTC
CDR3aa: CSSSPGTGAFLSGANVLTF

abundance: .
d_gene: TRBD1
v_gene: TRBV7-2
j_gene: TRBJ2-7
CDR3nt: TGTGCCAGCAGCTTAGTGGTTGGGGACAGGGAATACGAGCAGTACTTC
CDR3aa: CASSLVVGDREYEQYF

abundance: .
d_gene: .
v_gene: TRBV7-2
j_gene: TRBJ2-5
CDR3nt: TGTGCCAGCAGCTTAGCGGTCCGGAGTAGCGTCGAGACCCAGTACTTC
CDR3aa: CASSLAVRSSVETQYF

abundance: .
d_gene: .
v_gene: TRBV5-6
j_gene: TRBJ1-2
CDR3nt: TGTGCCAGCAGCTTGGATAGGGGCTATGGCTACACCTTC
CDR3aa: CASSLDRGYGYTF

abundance: .
d_gene: .
v_gene: TRBV6-1
j_gene: TRBJ1-6
CDR3nt: TGTGCCAGCAGTGTCTCAAGGGGTGGTGATTCACCCCTCCACTTT
CDR3aa: CASSVSRGGDSPLHF

abundance: .
d_gene: TRBD2
v_gene: TRBV27
j_gene: TRBJ2-2
CDR3nt: TGTGCCAGCAGGCCGGGACTAGCGAACACCGGGGAGCTGTTTTTT
CDR3aa: CASRPGLANTGELFF

abundance: .
d_gene: .
v_gene: TRBV29-1
j_gene: TRBJ1-2
CDR3nt: TGCAGCGTTGAGACAGAGCCTTATGGCTACACCTTC
CDR3aa: CSVETEPYGYTF

abundance: .
d_gene: .
v_gene: TRBV11-1
j_gene: TRBJ1-1
CDR3nt: TGTGCCAGCAGCCTCACTGAAGCTTTCTTT
CDR3aa: CASSLTEAFF

abundance: .
d_gene: .
v_gene: TRBV9
j_gene: TRBJ1-2
CDR3nt: TGTGCCAGCAGCGTAGGGAGTAGCAATGGCTACACCTTC
CDR3aa: CASSVGSSNGYTF

abundance: once
d_gene: .
v_gene: TRBV30
j_gene: TRBJ2-5
CDR3nt: TGTGCCTTGGAAAATAGAGGGGAGACCCAGTACTTC
CDR3aa: CALENRGETQYF

abundance: .
d_gene: .
v_gene: TRBV19
j_gene: TRBJ1-5
CDR3nt: TGTGCCAGTACTAGGGGCTCATATCAGCCCCAGCATTTT
CDR3aa: CASTRGSYQPQHF

abundance: .
d_gene: .
v_gene: TRBV6-5
j_gene: TRBJ1-1
CDR3nt: TGTGCCAGCAGTGGTCACCCACAGGCTTATGAAGCTTTCTTT
CDR3aa: CASSGHPQAYEAFF

abundance: once
d_gene: TRBD1
v_gene: TRBV10-3
j_gene: TRBJ1-1
CDR3nt: TGTGCCATCAGTGAGGGTGGGACAGGGAACACTGAAGCTTTCTTT
CDR3aa: CAISEGGTGNTEAFF

abundance: .
d_gene: TRBD1
v_gene: TRBV19
j_gene: TRBJ1-1
CDR3nt: TGTGCCAGTAGTATAGAAGCCGGGACAGCAAACACTGAAGCTTTCTTT
CDR3aa: CASSIEAGTANTEAFF

abundance: .
d_gene: .
v_gene: TRBV28
j_gene: TRBJ1-1
CDR3nt: TGTGCCAGCTTTGCCAGGAACACTGAAGCTTTCTTT
CDR3aa: CASFARNTEAFF

abundance: .
d_gene: .
v_gene: TRBV4-3
j_gene: TRBJ1-1
CDR3nt: TGCGCCAGCAGCCAAGAGGAGACGAACACTGAAGCTTTCTTT
CDR3aa: CASSQEETNTEAFF

abundance: few
d_gene: .
v_gene: TRBV6-5
j_gene: TRBJ1-1
CDR3nt: TGTGCCAGCAGTTACAGGGGGATAAACACTGAAGCTTTCTTT
CDR3aa: CASSYRGINTEAFF

abundance: .
d_gene: TRBD2
v_gene: TRBV7-2
j_gene: TRBJ2-1
CDR3nt: TGTGCCAGCATTCGACCTAGCGGGGGTGAGCAGTTCTTC
CDR3aa: CASIRPSGGEQFF

abundance: few
d_gene: TRBD2
v_gene: TRBV4-3
j_gene: TRBJ2-7
CDR3nt: TGCGCCAGCAGCCAAGGACGCGGGGGGGTGTCCTACGAGCAGTACTTC
CDR3aa: CASSQGRGGVSYEQYF

abundance: .
d_gene: TRBD1
v_gene: TRBV4-3
j_gene: TRBJ1-2
CDR3nt: TGCGCCAGCAGCCAAGAGGGTGGAACAGGGGGCTATGGCTACACCTTC
CDR3aa: CASSQEGGTGGYGYTF

abundance: .
d_gene: TRBD1
v_gene: TRBV29-1
j_gene: TRBJ2-5
CDR3nt: TGCAGCCAGGGGACAGCCCAAGAGACCCAGTACTTC
CDR3aa: CSQGTAQETQYF

abundance: .
d_gene: .
v_gene: TRBV4-2
j_gene: TRBJ2-5
CDR3nt: TGTGCCAGCAGCCCAATCCCTCGGGGGACCTCCCCGTGGGCCCAGTACTTC
CDR3aa: CASSPIPRGTSPWAQYF

abundance: .
d_gene: .
v_gene: TRBV2
j_gene: TRBJ1-3
CDR3nt: TGTGCCAGCCTTCCGGGGACAGGAAACACCATATATTTT
CDR3aa: CASLPGTGNTIYF

abundance: .
d_gene: .
v_gene: TRBV10-1
j_gene: TRBJ2-7
CDR3nt: TGCGCCAGCCCCAAAATAGTAGAGGGAGCCTACGAGCAGTACTTC
CDR3aa: CASPKIVEGAYEQYF

abundance: .
d_gene: .
v_gene: TRBV14
j_gene: TRBJ1-2
CDR3nt: TGTGCCAGCAGCCAAGTTGCAACAGGCAACTACTATGGCTACACCTTC
CDR3aa: CASSQVATGNYYGYTF

abundance: .
d_gene: .
v_gene: TRBV6-6
j_gene: TRBJ2-5
CDR3nt: TGTGCCAGCAGCCCCTCCATAGAACTCCCCTGGGAGACCCAGTACTTC
CDR3aa: CASSPSIELPWETQYF

abundance: .
d_gene: .
v_gene: TRBV5-1
j_gene: TRBJ1-4
CDR3nt: TGCGCCAGCAGCCAGGGAAGAGCGGGCGAAAAACTGTTTTTT
CDR3aa: CASSQGRAGEKLFF

abundance: .
d_gene: TRBD1
v_gene: TRBV27
j_gene: TRBJ1-2
CDR3nt: TGTGCCAGCAGGGGATGGGACAGCCCCGGCGGGCACTATGGCTACACCTTC
CDR3aa: CASRGWDSPGGHYGYTF

abundance: .
d_gene: .
v_gene: TRBV5-8
j_gene: TRBJ1-6
CDR3nt: TGTGCCAGCAGCCCACTCCACTTT
CDR3aa: CASSPLHF

abundance: once
d_gene: .
v_gene: TRBV29-1
j_gene: TRBJ1-1
CDR3nt: TGCAGCGTTGAAAAGCGCGGAGGAAACACTGAAGCTTTCTTT
CDR3aa: CSVEKRGGNTEAFF

abundance: .
d_gene: TRBD2
v_gene: TRBV18
j_gene: TRBJ2-3
CDR3nt: TGTGCCAGCTCACCCAGACTAGCGGGGGGCCCTGGCACAGATACGCAGTATTTT
CDR3aa: CASSPRLAGGPGTDTQYF

abundance: .
d_gene: .
v_gene: TRBV5-6
j_gene: TRBJ1-1
CDR3nt: TGTGCCAGCAGCTTGGGGACAGTATCAAAGATGGTAGCTTTCTTT
CDR3aa: CASSLGTVSKMVAFF

abundance: .
d_gene: TRBD2
v_gene: TRBV18
j_gene: TRBJ2-5
CDR3nt: TGTGCGACAAGTAGCGGGGGAGCGGAGACCCAGTACTTC
CDR3aa: CATSSGGAETQYF